This T cell receptor beta chain was profiled in a study of shared clonotypes between healthy human individuals. TCRdb keeps only in-frame clones here, not all; method: immunoSEQ multiplex PCR. The table has roughly 810,000 clones, approximately 96% seen once. Selected positively for CCR7 and CD45RO-negative, naive CD8 cells excluded terminally differentiated effector memory CD45RA+ cells. Sample: naive CD8+ T cells sorted from blood. This receptor was identified in a man younger than 45 in good health.

CDR3 DNA sequence: TGTGCCAGCAGTCCGCTAGCGGGAGTTTTGTATAATGAGCAGTTCTTC. This sequence encodes CASSPLAGVLYNEQFF. The chain has TRBV27 and TRBJ2-1, with 10 positions matching TRBD2. The ends lost 5 bases at V and 7 bases at J; junction bases unmatched: 11. Germline CDR1 reads MNHEY; CDR2 reads SMNVEV (reference sequence). This CDR3 is built from 16 residues.